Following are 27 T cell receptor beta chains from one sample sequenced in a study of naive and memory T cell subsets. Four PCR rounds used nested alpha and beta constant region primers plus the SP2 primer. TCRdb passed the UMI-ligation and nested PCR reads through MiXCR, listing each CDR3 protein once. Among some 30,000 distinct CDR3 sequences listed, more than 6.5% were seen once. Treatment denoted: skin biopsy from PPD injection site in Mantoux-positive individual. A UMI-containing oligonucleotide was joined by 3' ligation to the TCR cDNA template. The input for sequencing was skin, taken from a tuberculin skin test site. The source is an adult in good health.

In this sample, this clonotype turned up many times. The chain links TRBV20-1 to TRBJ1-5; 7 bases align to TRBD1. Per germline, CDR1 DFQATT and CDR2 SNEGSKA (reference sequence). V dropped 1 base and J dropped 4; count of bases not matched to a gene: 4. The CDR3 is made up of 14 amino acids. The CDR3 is CSARGQTGNQPQHF. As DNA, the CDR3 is TGCAGTGCTAGAGGGCAGACAGGGAATCAGCCCCAGCATTTT.

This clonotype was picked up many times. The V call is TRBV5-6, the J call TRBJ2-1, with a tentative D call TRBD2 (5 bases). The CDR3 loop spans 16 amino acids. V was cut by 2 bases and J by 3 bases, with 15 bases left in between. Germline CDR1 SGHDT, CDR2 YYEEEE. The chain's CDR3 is CASSFTSRRSYNEQFF. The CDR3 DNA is TGTGCCAGCAGCTTTACTTCGCGGAGGAGCTACAATGAGCAGTTCTTC.

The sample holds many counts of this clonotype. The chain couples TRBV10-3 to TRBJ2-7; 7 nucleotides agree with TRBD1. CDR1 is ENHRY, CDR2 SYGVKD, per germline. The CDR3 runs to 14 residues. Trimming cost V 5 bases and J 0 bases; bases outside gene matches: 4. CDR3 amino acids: CAISTGTDSYEQYF. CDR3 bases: TGTGCCATCAGTACCGGGACAGACTCCTACGAGCAGTACTTC.

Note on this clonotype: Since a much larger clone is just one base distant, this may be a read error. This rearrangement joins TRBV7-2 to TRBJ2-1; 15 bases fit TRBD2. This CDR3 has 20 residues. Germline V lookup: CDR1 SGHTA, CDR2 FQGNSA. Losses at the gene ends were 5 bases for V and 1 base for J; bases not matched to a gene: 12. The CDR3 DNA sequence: TGTGCCAGCAGCACTCCCAGGCGGACTAGCGGGGGGGCGTCCTACAATGAGCAGTTCTTC. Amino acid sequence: CASSTPRRTSGGASYNEQFF.

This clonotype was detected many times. The CDR3 DNA reads TGTGCCAGCAGTTACTACCAGCGGGGGGTCACCGGGGAGCTGTTTTTT. This encodes CASSYYQRGVTGELFF. The J gene is TRBJ2-2, the V gene TRBV6-2 or TRBV6-3, with 9 bases matching TRBD2. This CDR3 contains 16 residues. V lost 1 base, J lost 4 bases, and 4 bases stayed unmatched. From germline, CDR1 is MNHEY and CDR2 SVGEGT.

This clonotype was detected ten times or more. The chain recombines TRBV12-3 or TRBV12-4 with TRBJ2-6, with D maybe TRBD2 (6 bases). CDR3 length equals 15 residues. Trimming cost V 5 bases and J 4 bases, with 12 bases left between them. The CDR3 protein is CASSTLASGANVLTF. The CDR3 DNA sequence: TGTGCCAGCAGTACACTAGCATCGGGGGCCAACGTCCTGACTTTC.

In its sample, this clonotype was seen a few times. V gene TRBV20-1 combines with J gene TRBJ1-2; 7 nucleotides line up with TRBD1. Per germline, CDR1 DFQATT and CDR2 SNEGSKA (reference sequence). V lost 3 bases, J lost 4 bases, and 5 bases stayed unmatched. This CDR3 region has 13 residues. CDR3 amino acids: CSARDRSSYGYTF. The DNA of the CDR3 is TGCAGTGCTAGGGACAGGTCTTCCTATGGCTACACCTTC.

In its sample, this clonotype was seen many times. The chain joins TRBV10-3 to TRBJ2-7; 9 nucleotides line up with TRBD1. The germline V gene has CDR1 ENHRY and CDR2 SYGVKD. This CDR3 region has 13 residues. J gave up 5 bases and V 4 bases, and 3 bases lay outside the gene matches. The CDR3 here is CAISAGQGHEQYF. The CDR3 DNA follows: TGTGCCATCAGTGCGGGACAGGGCCACGAGCAGTACTTC.

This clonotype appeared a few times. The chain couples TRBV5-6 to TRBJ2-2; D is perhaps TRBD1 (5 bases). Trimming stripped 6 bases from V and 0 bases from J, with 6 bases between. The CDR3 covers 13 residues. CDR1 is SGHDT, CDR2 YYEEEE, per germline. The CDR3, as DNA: TGTGCCAGCACGGACACGAACACCGGGGAGCTGTTTTTT. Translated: CASTDTNTGELFF.

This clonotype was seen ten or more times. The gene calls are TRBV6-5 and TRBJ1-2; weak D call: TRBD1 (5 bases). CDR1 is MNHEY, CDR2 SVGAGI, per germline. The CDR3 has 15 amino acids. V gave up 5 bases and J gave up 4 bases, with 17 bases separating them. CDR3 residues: CASSQPGRRIYGYTF. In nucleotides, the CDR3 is TGTGCCAGCAGTCAACCGGGACGGAGAATCTATGGCTACACCTTC.

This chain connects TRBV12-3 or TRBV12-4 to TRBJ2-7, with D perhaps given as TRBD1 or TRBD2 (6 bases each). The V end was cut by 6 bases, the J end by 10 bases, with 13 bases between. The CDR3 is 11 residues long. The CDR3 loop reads CASSRGGTQYF. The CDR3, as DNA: TGTGCCAGCAGCCGAGGGGGGACTCAGTACTTC.

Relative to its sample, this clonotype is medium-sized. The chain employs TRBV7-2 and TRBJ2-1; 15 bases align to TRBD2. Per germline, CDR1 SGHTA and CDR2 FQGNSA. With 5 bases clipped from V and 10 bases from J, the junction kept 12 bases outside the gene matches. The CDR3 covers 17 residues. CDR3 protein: CASSPEMGLAGGGEQFF. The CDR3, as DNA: TGTGCCAGCAGCCCCGAGATGGGACTAGCGGGGGGTGGGGAGCAGTTCTTC.

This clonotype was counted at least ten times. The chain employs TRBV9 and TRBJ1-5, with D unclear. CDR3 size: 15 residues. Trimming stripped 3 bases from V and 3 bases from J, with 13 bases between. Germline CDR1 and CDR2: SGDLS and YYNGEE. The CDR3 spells CASSAGVQTNQPQHF. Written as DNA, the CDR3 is TGTGCCAGCAGCGCCGGTGTCCAGACCAATCAGCCCCAGCATTTT. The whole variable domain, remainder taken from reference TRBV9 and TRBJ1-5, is DSGVTQTPKHLITATGQRVTLRCSPRSGDLSVYWYQQSLDQGLQFLIQYYNGEERAKGNILERFSAQQFPDLHSELNLSSLELGDSALYFCASSAGVQTNQPQHFGDGTRLSIL.

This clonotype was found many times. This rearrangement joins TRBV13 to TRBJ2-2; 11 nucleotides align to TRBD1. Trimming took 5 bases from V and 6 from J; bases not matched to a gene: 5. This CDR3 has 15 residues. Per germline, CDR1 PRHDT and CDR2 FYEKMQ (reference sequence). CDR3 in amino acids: CASSLRDRGSGELFF. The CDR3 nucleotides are TGTGCCAGCAGCCTTCGGGACAGGGGGTCCGGGGAGCTGTTTTTT. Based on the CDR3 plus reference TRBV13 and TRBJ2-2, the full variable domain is AAGVIQSPRHLIKEKRETATLKCYPIPRHDTVYWYQQGPGQDPQFLISFYEKMQSDKGSIPDRFSAQQFSDYHSELNMSSLELGDSALYFCASSLRDRGSGELFFGEGSRLTVL.

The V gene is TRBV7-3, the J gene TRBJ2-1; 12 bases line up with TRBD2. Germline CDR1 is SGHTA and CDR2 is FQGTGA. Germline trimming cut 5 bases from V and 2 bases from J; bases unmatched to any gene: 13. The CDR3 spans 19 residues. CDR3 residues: CASSARLAGALKPYNEQFF. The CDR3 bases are TGTGCCAGCAGCGCCAGACTAGCGGGGGCCCTTAAGCCCTACAATGAGCAGTTCTTC. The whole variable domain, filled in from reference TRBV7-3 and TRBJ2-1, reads GAGVSQTPSNKVTEKGKYVELRCDPISGHTALYWYRQSLGQGPEFLIYFQGTGAADDSGLPNDRFFAVRPEGSVSTLKIQRTERGDSAVYLCASSARLAGALKPYNEQFFGPGTRLTVL.

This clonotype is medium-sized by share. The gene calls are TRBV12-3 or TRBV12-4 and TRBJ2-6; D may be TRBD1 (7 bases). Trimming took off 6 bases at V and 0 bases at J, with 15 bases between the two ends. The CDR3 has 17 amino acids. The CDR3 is CASSPAQGGSGANVLTF. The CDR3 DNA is TGTGCCAGCAGCCCCGCCCAGGGGGGCTCTGGGGCCAACGTCCTGACTTTC.

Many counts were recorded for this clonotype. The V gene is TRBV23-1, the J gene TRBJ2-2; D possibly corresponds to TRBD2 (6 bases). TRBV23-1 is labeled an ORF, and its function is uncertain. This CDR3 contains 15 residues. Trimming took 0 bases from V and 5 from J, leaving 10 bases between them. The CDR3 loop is CASSQSSGGTGELFF. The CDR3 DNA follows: TGCGCCAGCAGTCAATCTAGCGGAGGTACCGGGGAGCTGTTTTTT.

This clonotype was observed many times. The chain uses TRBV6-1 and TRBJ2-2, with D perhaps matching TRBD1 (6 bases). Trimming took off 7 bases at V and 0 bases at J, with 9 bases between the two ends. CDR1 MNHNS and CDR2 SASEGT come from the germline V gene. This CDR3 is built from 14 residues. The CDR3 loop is CASNRDTNTGELFF. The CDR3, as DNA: TGTGCCAGCAACCGGGACACGAACACCGGGGAGCTGTTTTTT.

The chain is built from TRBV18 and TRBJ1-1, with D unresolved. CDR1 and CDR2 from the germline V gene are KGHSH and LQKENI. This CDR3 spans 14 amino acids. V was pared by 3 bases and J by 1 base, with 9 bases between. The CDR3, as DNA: TGTGCCAGCTCACCTGCAAGCAAGAACACTGAAGCTTTCTTT. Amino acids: CASSPASKNTEAFF.

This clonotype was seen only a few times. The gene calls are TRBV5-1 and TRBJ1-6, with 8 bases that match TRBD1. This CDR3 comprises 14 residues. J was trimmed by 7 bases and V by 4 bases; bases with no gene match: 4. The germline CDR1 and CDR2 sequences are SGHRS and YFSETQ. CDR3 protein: CASSPDRGNSPLHF. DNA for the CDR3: TGCGCCAGCAGCCCAGACAGGGGCAATTCACCCCTCCACTTT.

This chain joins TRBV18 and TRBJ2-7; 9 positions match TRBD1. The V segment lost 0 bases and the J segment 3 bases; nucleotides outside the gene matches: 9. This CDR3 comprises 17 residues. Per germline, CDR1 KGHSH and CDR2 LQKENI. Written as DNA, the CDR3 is TGTGCCAGCTCACCACCTTTTCCGGGACAGGGATACTACGAGCAGTACTTC. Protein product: CASSPPFPGQGYYEQYF. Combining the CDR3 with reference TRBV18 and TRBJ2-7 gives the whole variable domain NAGVMQNPRHLVRRRGQEARLRCSPMKGHSHVYWYRQLPEEGLKFMVYLQKENIIDESGMPKERFSAEFPKEGPSILRIQQVVRGDSAAYFCASSPPFPGQGYYEQYFGPGTRLTVT.

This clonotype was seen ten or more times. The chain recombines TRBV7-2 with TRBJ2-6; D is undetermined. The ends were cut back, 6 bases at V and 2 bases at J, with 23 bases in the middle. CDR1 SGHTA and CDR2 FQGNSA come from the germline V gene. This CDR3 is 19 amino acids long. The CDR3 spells CASRPLVLGRYTGANVLTF. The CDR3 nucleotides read TGTGCCAGCAGACCCCTTGTTTTGGGTAGATATACTGGGGCCAACGTCCTGACTTTC.

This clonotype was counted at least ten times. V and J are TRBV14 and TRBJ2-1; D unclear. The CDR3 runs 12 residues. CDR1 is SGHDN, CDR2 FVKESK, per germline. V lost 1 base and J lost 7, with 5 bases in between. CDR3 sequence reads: CASSQVENEQFF. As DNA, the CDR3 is TGTGCCAGCAGCCAAGTCGAAAATGAGCAGTTCTTC.

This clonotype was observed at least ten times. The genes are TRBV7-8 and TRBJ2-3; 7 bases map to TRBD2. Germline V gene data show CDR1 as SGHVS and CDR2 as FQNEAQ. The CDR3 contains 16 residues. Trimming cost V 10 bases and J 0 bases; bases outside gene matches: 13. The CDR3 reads CATRYGGGISTDTQYF. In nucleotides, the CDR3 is TGTGCCACCCGATACGGGGGAGGGATAAGCACAGATACGCAGTATTTT.

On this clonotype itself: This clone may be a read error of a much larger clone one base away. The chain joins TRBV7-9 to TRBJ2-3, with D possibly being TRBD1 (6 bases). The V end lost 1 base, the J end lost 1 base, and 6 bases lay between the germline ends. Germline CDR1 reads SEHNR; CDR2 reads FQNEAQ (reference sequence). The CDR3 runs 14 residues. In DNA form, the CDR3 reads TGTGCCAGCAGCTTAGGGACAGGCACAGATACGCAGTATTTT. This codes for CASSLGTGTDTQYF.

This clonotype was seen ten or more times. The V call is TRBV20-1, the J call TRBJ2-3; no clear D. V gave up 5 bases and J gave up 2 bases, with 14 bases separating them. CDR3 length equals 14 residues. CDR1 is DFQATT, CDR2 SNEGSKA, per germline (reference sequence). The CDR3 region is CSASNPLSTDTQYF. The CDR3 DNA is TGCAGTGCTTCGAACCCCCTATCCACAGATACGCAGTATTTT.

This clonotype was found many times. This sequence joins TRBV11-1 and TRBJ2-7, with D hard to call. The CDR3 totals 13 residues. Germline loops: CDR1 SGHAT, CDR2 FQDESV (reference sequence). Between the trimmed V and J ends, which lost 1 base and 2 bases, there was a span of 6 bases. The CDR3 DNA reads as TGTGCCAGCAGCTTAGTGTCTACCTACGAGCAGTACTTC. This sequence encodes CASSLVSTYEQYF. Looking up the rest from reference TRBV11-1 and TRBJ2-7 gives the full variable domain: EAEVAQSPRYKITEKSQAVAFWCDPISGHATLYWYRQILGQGPELLVQFQDESVVDDSQLPKDRFSAERLKGVDSTLKIQPAELGDSAMYLCASSLVSTYEQYFGPGTRLTVT.